One sample yielded the 29 T cell receptor beta chains listed below, sequenced in a study of T cell repertoires in cytomegalovirus infection. Antigens of these TCRs are unknown. In TCRdb, the reads were re-called with MiXCR into one record per CDR3 protein. The sample records 750,000 to 950,000 distinct CDR3 sequences, approximately 32% being singletons. This specimen consisted of cultured CD8+ T cells from PBMCs, obtained from culture after CMV antigen stimulation. All receptors come from a human donor in good health (CMV status not recorded). Some clones in this sample may be carry-over from other donors' samples.

The chain combines TRBV14 with TRBJ2-3; 9 positions match TRBD1. CDR1 and CDR2 from the germline V gene are SGHDN and FVKESK. This CDR3 region has 16 residues. The junction had 6 bases not matched to a gene; V was cut back by 2 bases and J by 3 bases. The CDR3 DNA is TGTGCCAGCAGCCAATTCCGGGACAGGGTAACAGATACGCAGTATTTT. Protein sequence: CASSQFRDRVTDTQYF.

The table lists this clonotype with a few counts. The CDR3 reads CASGFRLAGEEEYNEQFF. CDR3 nucleotide sequence: TGTGCTAGTGGTTTTAGACTAGCGGGGGAAGAGGAATACAATGAGCAGTTCTTC. The chain recombines TRBV12-5 with TRBJ2-1; 12 bases are a match to TRBD2. Per germline, CDR1 LGHNT and CDR2 FRNRAP. CDR3 length equals 18 residues. The J segment lost 4 bases and the V segment lost 3 bases, leaving 10 bases of the junction unmatched.

V is TRBV4-1 and J is TRBJ2-2, with D perhaps matching TRBD2 (7 bases). Germline-derived CDR1 and CDR2 are MGHRA and YSYEKL. V lost 1 base, J lost 3 bases, and 12 bases lay in between. The CDR3 is 16 amino acids. This CDR3 reads CASSQAAGAYTGELFF. In DNA form, the CDR3 reads TGCGCCAGCAGCCAAGCCGCGGGGGCCTACACCGGGGAGCTGTTTTTT.

This clonotype was detected only a few times. J is TRBJ2-2 and V is TRBV4-1; maybe TRBD2 (7 bases). The CDR3 runs to 14 residues. V lost 1 base and J 9 bases, leaving 12 bases between the germline ends. Germline lookup yields CDR1 MGHRA and CDR2 YSYEKL. The CDR3 nucleotides read TGCGCCAGCAGCCAAGCGGGGGGCAGGCGGGAGCTGTTTTTT. It codes for CASSQAGGRRELFF.

This clonotype was counted a few times. This chain links TRBV4-1 with TRBJ2-5; 8 bases are a match to TRBD1. J lost 9 bases, V lost 1 base, and 4 bases had no gene match. CDR1 and CDR2 (germline): MGHRA, YSYEKL. The CDR3 runs 13 residues. The CDR3 is CASSQGQGSAQYF. The CDR3 DNA follows: TGCGCCAGCAGCCAAGGACAGGGGTCGGCCCAGTACTTC.

The V call is TRBV29-1, the J call TRBJ1-1; weak D call: TRBD1 (5 bases). The CDR3 extends over 13 amino acids. V lost 2 bases to trimming and J lost 0 bases, with 7 bases between them. Germline values: CDR1 SQVTM, CDR2 ANQGSEA. The CDR3 nucleotides are TGCAGCGTTGAACAGGGAATGAACACTGAAGCTTTCTTT. This gives the protein CSVEQGMNTEAFF. The full variable domain, with the rest looked up from reference TRBV29-1 and TRBJ1-1, is SAVISQKPSRDICQRGTSLTIQCQVDSQVTMMFWYRQQPGQSLTLIATANQGSEATYESGFVIDKFPISRPNLTFSTLTVSNMSPEDSSIYLCSVEQGMNTEAFFGQGTRLTVV.

This clonotype was seen ten or more times. CDR3 sequence reads: CASSLPSGGPNTGELFF. CDR3 DNA sequence: TGTGCCAGCAGCTTACCTAGCGGGGGCCCGAACACCGGGGAGCTGTTTTTT. V gene TRBV7-6 combines with J gene TRBJ2-2, with 10 bases lining up with TRBD2. The CDR3 sequence is 17 residues long. Trimming took 2 bases from V and 0 from J; bases not matched to a gene: 3. Germline CDR1 is SGHVS and CDR2 is FNYEAQ.

V usage is TRBV12-3 or TRBV12-4 and J usage is TRBJ2-1, with D possibly being TRBD2 (5 bases). V lost 5 bases to trimming and J lost 0 bases, with 17 bases between them. This CDR3 is 17 amino acids long. The CDR3 reads CASSPKTGIFSYNEQFF. The DNA of the CDR3 is TGTGCCAGCAGTCCAAAGACGGGGATTTTCTCCTACAATGAGCAGTTCTTC.

A single count supports this clonotype. V is TRBV19 and J is TRBJ2-4; perhaps TRBD1 as D (6 bases). CDR3 length: 14 amino acids. Between the trimmed V and J ends, which lost 7 bases and 2 bases, there was a span of 12 bases. Germline lookup yields CDR1 LNHDA and CDR2 SQIVND (reference sequence). DNA for the CDR3: TGTGCCAGTACCCTGGACAGAACCAAAAACATTCAGTACTTC. Its translation: CASTLDRTKNIQYF.

This clonotype was detected only a few times. The CDR3 loop reads CASSRGGGFNYGYTF. In nucleotides, the CDR3 is TGTGCCAGCAGCCGGGGGGGAGGCTTTAACTATGGCTACACCTTC. The gene calls are TRBV6-5 and TRBJ1-2, with D perhaps TRBD1 (5 bases). Germline CDR1 is MNHEY and CDR2 is SVGAGI. This CDR3 is built from 15 residues. With 6 bases removed from V and 1 base from J, the gap between germline ends came to 15 bases.

This sequence joins TRBV4-3 and TRBJ1-2, with no clear D. V was clipped by 0 bases and J by 2 bases, with 22 bases between them. Germline CDR1 LGHNA, CDR2 YSLEER. CDR3 length: 19 residues. The CDR3 DNA reads TGCGCCAGCAGCCAAGATATATGGGCGACACGTAATCTGAACTATGGCTACACCTTC. It yields the protein CASSQDIWATRNLNYGYTF.

This clonotype came up a few times. The chain links TRBV6-2 or TRBV6-3 to TRBJ2-7; tentative D call: TRBD1 (7 bases). This CDR3 contains 14 residues. V gave up 4 bases and J gave up 3 bases, with 13 bases separating them. Germline V gene lookup returns CDR1 MNHEY and CDR2 SVGEGT. The CDR3 DNA reads as TGTGCCAGCAGTTCCACAGGGGAGGTCTACGAGCAGTACGTC. Protein product: CASSSTGEVYEQYV.

CDR3 coding DNA: TGCGCCAGCAGCCAAGCGGCCCCTCCGGGGCAAGAGACCCAGTACTTC. This sequence encodes CASSQAAPPGQETQYF. V usage is TRBV4-1 and J usage is TRBJ2-5; TRBD2 is a possible D gene (5 bases). The CDR3 contains 16 residues. V was cut by 1 base and J by 2 bases, with 14 bases left in between. Germline lookup yields CDR1 MGHRA and CDR2 YSYEKL.

A note on this clonotype: A much larger clone differs by one base, so this may be a read error. The J gene is TRBJ2-5, the V gene TRBV7-6; 10 bases agree with TRBD1. This CDR3 has 14 residues. In germline, CDR1 is SGHVS, CDR2 FNYEAQ. CDR3 in DNA: TGTGTCAGCCGGATAGGACAGGGGGGGGAGACCCAGTACTTC. Translation: CVSRIGQGGETQYF.

The chain employs TRBV14 and TRBJ1-2; D may be TRBD1 (6 bases). V lost 2 bases and J 6 bases, leaving 16 bases between the germline ends. The CDR3 runs 15 residues. The germline V gene has CDR1 SGHDN and CDR2 FVKESK. The CDR3 region has the DNA TGTGCCAGCAGCCAAATCTGGACAGCACTGGATGGCTACACCTTC. It is translated as CASSQIWTALDGYTF.

This clonotype was seen more than once but under ten times. This CDR3 is CASRMPGLAALDGANVLTF. The DNA for the CDR3 is TGTGCCAGCAGAATGCCGGGACTAGCTGCTTTAGATGGGGCCAACGTCCTGACTTTC. The chain combines TRBV6-6 with TRBJ2-6; TRBD2 aligns across 9 bases. The junction had 15 bases not matched to a gene; V was cut back by 6 bases and J by 3 bases. The CDR3 extends over 19 amino acids. The germline V gene has CDR1 MNHNY and CDR2 SVGAGI (reference sequence).

This clonotype was seen more than once but under ten times. The chain uses TRBV7-4 and TRBJ1-2; 7 nucleotides match TRBD1. The germline V gene has CDR1 SGHVT and CDR2 SQSDAQ. The junction had 11 bases not matched to a gene; V was cut back by 6 bases and J by 7 bases. The CDR3 runs 14 residues. CDR3 region: CASRPSTGNGGYTF. For the CDR3, the DNA is TGTGCCAGCAGACCATCGACAGGGAATGGTGGCTACACCTTC.

This rearrangement joins TRBV19 to TRBJ2-3, with a weak D call TRBD1 (7 bases). V was shortened by 7 bases and J by 3 bases, with 14 bases between the two germline ends. Germline assignment: CDR1 LNHDA and CDR2 SQIVND (reference sequence). This CDR3 region has 14 residues. In DNA, the CDR3 is TGTGCCAGTATGGAGGGGGCTGATACAGATACGCAGTATTTT. It codes for CASMEGADTDTQYF.

In this sample, this clonotype turned up a few times. This chain uses TRBV6-2 or TRBV6-3 with TRBJ1-4; D remains ambiguous. V was pared by 2 bases and J by 8 bases, with 12 bases between. CDR1 and CDR2 from the germline V gene are MNHEY and SVGEGT. The CDR3 is made up of 14 amino acids. DNA of the CDR3: TGTGCCAGCAGTTACCTGGGCCTTCGGGAAAAACTGTTTTTT. This encodes CASSYLGLREKLFF.

In this sample, this clonotype turned up a few times. The V call is TRBV2, the J call TRBJ1-1; D ambiguous. This CDR3 comprises 12 residues. Germline loops: CDR1 SNHLY, CDR2 FYNNEI. The V gene lost 3 bases and the J gene lost 4 bases, with 6 bases spanning the gap. CDR3 in DNA: TGTGCCAGCAGTGATTACACCACTGAAGCTTTCTTT. Protein: CASSDYTTEAFF.

V and J are TRBV29-1 and TRBJ2-3; no clear D gene. The CDR3 loop spans 15 amino acids. V lost 6 bases to trimming and J lost 2 bases, with 18 bases between them. Germline V gives CDR1 SQVTM, CDR2 ANQGSEA. The CDR3, as DNA: TGCAGCGTCGTATGGCCGTTGCTTGTCACAGATACGCAGTATTTT. Translation gives CSVVWPLLVTDTQYF.

This clonotype has a count of ten or more. This rearrangement joins TRBV12-3 or TRBV12-4 to TRBJ2-7; D gene unclear. V lost 6 bases and J 2 bases, leaving 20 bases between the germline ends. The CDR3 runs to 16 residues. The CDR3 sequence: CASSAGPHYEPYEQYF. The CDR3 region has the DNA TGTGCCAGCAGCGCCGGGCCCCACTATGAGCCCTACGAGCAGTACTTC.

This chain connects TRBV12-3 or TRBV12-4 to TRBJ1-3, with TRBD1 as a possible D gene (6 bases). Trimming shortened V by 8 bases and J by 2 bases, and 13 bases separated the two germline ends. The CDR3 spans 14 residues. CDR3 protein: CASPLRGAGNTIYF. The CDR3 nucleotides are TGTGCCAGCCCTCTGAGGGGGGCTGGAAACACCATATATTTT.

This clonotype was picked up many times. The genes are TRBV12-3 or TRBV12-4 and TRBJ2-1, with no clear D. The V end lost 7 bases, the J end lost 0 bases, and 4 bases lay between the germline ends. CDR3 length: 12 residues. The CDR3 region has the DNA TGTGCCAGCACCAGCTCCTACAATGAGCAGTTCTTC. It encodes CASTSSYNEQFF.

This clonotype has only a few counts. The J gene is TRBJ1-1, the V gene TRBV24-1; D call uncertain. CDR1 is KGHDR, CDR2 SFDVKD, per germline. Trimming removed 4 bases from V and 7 bases from J, with 6 bases in between. The CDR3 has 11 residues. CDR3 amino acids: CATSDGIEAFF. The DNA for the CDR3 is TGTGCCACCAGTGACGGTATTGAAGCTTTCTTT.

The chain carries TRBV6-6 and TRBJ2-2; TRBD1 matches 8 bases. The germline V gene has CDR1 MNHNY and CDR2 SVGAGI (reference sequence). The CDR3 runs 16 residues. Germline trimming cut 5 bases from V and 0 bases from J; bases unmatched to any gene: 5. The CDR3 DNA follows: TGTGCCAGCAGTCCCCTGACAGGGGCGAACACCGGGGAGCTGTTTTTT. Residues: CASSPLTGANTGELFF.

This clonotype was counted many times. The J gene is TRBJ1-1, the V gene TRBV10-2, with D unresolved. Deletions cut 7 bases from V and 5 bases from J, with 20 bases between. CDR1 WSHSY and CDR2 SAAADI come from the germline V gene. The CDR3 contains 15 residues. The CDR3 sequence: CASKEAPRAGTEAFF. In DNA form, the CDR3 reads TGCGCCAGCAAAGAAGCCCCTAGGGCTGGGACTGAAGCTTTCTTT.

This clonotype showed up just a few times. The chain combines TRBV7-6 with TRBJ1-2, with 12 bases that match TRBD1. V dropped 4 bases and J dropped 4; count of bases not matched to a gene: 4. The CDR3 covers 15 residues. CDR1 and CDR2 (germline): SGHVS, FNYEAQ. DNA of the CDR3: TGTGCCAGCAGCTCGGGACAGGGGGCTACCTATGGCTACACCTTC. As protein: CASSSGQGATYGYTF.

The chain links TRBV7-9 to TRBJ2-1, with D possibly TRBD2 on 5 matching bases. Germline values: CDR1 SEHNR, CDR2 FQNEAQ (reference sequence). V was pared by 2 bases and J by 11 bases, with 16 bases between. The CDR3 sequence is 14 residues long. This CDR3 is CASSLPLEGNKQFF. The CDR3 coding sequence is TGTGCCAGCAGCTTACCCCTAGAGGGAAATAAGCAGTTCTTC.